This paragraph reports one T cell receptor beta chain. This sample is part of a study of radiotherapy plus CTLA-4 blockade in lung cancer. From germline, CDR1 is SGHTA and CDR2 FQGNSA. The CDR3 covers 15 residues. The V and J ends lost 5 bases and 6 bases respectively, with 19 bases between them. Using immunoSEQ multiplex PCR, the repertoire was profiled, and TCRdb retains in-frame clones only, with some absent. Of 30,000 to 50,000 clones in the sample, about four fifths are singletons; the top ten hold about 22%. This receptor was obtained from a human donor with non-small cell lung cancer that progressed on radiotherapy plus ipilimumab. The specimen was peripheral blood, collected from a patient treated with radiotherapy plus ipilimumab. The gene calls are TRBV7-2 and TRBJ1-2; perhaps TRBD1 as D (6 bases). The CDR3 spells CASSIVPGTTDGYTF. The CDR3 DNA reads TGTGCCAGCAGCATAGTCCCCGGGACAACTGATGGCTACACCTTC.